This TCR beta chain was sequenced in a study of response to subunit inactivated influenza vaccine. Notes on this clonotype: Antigen: not known.

TCRdb recomputed calls from the RT-PCR reads with MiXCR, one row per CDR3 protein. Of 500,000 to 750,000 distinct CDR3 sequences listed, 14% were seen once; the top ten hold roughly 10%. The germline V gene has CDR1 SGHVS and CDR2 FNYEAQ. Trimming cost V 2 bases and J 4 bases; bases outside gene matches: 5. The CDR3 is made up of 16 amino acids. Findings and caveats of the study: The authors put forward the suggestion that each seasonal influenza vaccination may bring in only a limited number of new T cells.

The clonotype comes from a man in his fifties or sixties who received an inactivated influenza vaccine. The genes are TRBV7-6 and TRBJ2-1; 10 bases map to TRBD1. This sample comprised PBMCs from blood, obtained 11 to 12 days after vaccination. Here the CDR3 reads CASSLLGTGAYNEQFF. In DNA form, the CDR3 reads TGTGCCAGCAGCTTACTCGGGACAGGGGCATACAATGAGCAGTTCTTC.